This entry describes one TCR beta chain. Its specific antigen is unknown. Per-base qualities were not stored, and no clone one base away is much larger. This entry is derived from a study of technical replicates of blood from a few donors (dated by TCRdb to the late 2010s). Libraries came from the immunoSEQ multiplex PCR assay. TCRdb took this table from immuneACCESS and kept in-frame rearrangements with V and J called. Such tables lack part of the clones; where checked against another copy, unresolved V genes explain under half of the gap, and the rest is unexplained. The sample records 80,000 or so clones, roughly 98% of which are singletons. Roughly 0.15% of the sample goes to the ten largest clones. Germline trimming: 8 bases from V, 2 bases from J; junction bases outside gene matches: 3. There are 13 amino acids in the CDR3, from cysteine to phenylalanine inclusive. The CDR3 DNA has 39 bases and is translated from base 1. The germline V gene (reference sequence) gives CDR1 as MNHEY and CDR2 as SMNVEV.

The V and J genes are TRBV27 and TRBJ1-2, with 9 bases in between that match TRBD1. This sequence originates from a human donor in good health. Sequencing was performed on T cells isolated from PBMCs. This receptor carries the CDR3 CASGQGLNYGYTF. The sequenced DNA: TGTGCCAGCGGACAGGGGCTGAACTATGGCTACACCTTC.